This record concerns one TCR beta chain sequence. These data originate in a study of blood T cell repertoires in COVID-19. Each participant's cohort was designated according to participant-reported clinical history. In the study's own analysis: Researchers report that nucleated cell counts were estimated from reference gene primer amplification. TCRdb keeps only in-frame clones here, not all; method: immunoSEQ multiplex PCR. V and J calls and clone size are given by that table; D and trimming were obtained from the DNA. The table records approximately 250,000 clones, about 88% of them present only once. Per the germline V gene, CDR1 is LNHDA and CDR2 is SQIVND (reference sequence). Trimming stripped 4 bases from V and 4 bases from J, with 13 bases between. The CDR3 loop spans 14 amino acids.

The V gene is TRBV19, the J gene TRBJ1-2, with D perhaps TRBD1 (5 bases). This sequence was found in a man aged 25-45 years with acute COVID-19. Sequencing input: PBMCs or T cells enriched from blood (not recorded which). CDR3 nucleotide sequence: TGTGCCAGTAGTAGGGCCGGGGGTCCCTATGGCTACACCTTC. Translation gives CASSRAGGPYGYTF.